This is a list of T cell receptor beta chains from one sample in a study of lymphopenia after photon versus proton radiotherapy. Data came from immunoSEQ multiplex PCR; TCRdb stores just in-frame clones and leaves some out. Among tens of thousands of clones listed, roughly 90% were seen once. Sequencing used peripheral blood, obtained from a patient treated with photon-based radiotherapy. These receptors were obtained from a woman between 65 and 79 years old with pancreatic cancer. CDR3s include the opening cysteine and the closing phenylalanine or tryptophan. A D gene is named only where the DNA matches it firmly. Expanded clones are given a class, and other clones once, few, many or no size at all.

J: TRBJ2-1; D: TRBD1; V: TRBV6-5; size: once; CDR3: CASSYVGRGLGEQFF; DNA: TGTGCCAGCAGTTACGTGGGCAGGGGGTTAGGTGAGCAGTTCTTC
J: TRBJ1-4; D: .; V: TRBV29-1; size: .; CDR3: CSVEFRGNEKLFF; DNA: TGCAGCGTTGAGTTCAGGGGTAATGAAAAACTGTTTTTT
J: TRBJ1-3; D: .; V: TRBV7-9; size: .; CDR3: CASSLATGASGNTIYF; DNA: TGTGCCAGCAGCTTAGCGACTGGGGCATCTGGAAACACCATATATTTT
J: TRBJ1-1; D: .; V: TRBV18; size: .; CDR3: CASSPTRGENTEAFF; DNA: TGTGCCAGCTCACCAACAAGGGGGGAGAACACTGAAGCTTTCTTT
J: TRBJ2-7; D: TRBD2; V: TRBV5-1; size: once; CDR3: CASSPRLAGGPGGSYEQYF; DNA: TGCGCCAGCAGCCCTAGACTAGCGGGAGGGCCAGGAGGCTCCTACGAGCAGTACTTC
J: TRBJ1-6; D: TRBD1; V: TRBV23-1; size: .; CDR3: CASSQSNTGTGGASSYNSPLHF; DNA: TGCGCCAGCAGTCAATCAAACACCGGGACAGGGGGCGCGAGCTCCTATAATTCACCCCTCCACTTT
J: TRBJ2-3; D: TRBD1; V: TRBV7-9; size: .; CDR3: CASSLGPGGTDTQYF; DNA: TGTGCCAGCAGCCTAGGGCCAGGGGGCACGGATACGCAGTATTTT
J: TRBJ2-1; D: TRBD2; V: TRBV7-2; size: .; CDR3: CASSSGLDINEQFF; DNA: TGTGCCAGCAGCTCGGGACTAGATATCAATGAGCAGTTCTTC
J: TRBJ2-5; D: TRBD2; V: TRBV27; size: .; CDR3: CASSSGLAGETQYF; DNA: TGTGCCAGCAGTTCGGGACTAGCTGGAGAGACCCAGTACTTC
J: TRBJ1-2; D: .; V: TRBV20-1; size: .; CDR3: CSVQGDYGYTF; DNA: TGCAGTGTACAGGGAGATTATGGCTACACCTTC
J: TRBJ1-3; D: .; V: TRBV4-2; size: .; CDR3: CASSPQGGRAGNTIYF; DNA: TGTGCCAGCAGCCCACAGGGTGGCCGGGCTGGAAACACCATATATTTT
J: TRBJ2-5; D: TRBD2; V: TRBV5-6; size: .; CDR3: CASSPVAGRHGTQYF; DNA: TGTGCCAGCAGTCCTGTAGCGGGTAGACATGGGACCCAGTACTTC
J: TRBJ2-1; D: .; V: TRBV4-3; size: .; CDR3: CASSQLIRGEQFF; DNA: TGCGCCAGCAGCCAACTAATCAGGGGTGAGCAGTTCTTC
J: TRBJ1-6; D: .; V: TRBV9; size: .; CDR3: CASSVAQGVNSPLHF; DNA: TGTGCCAGCAGCGTAGCACAGGGCGTGAATTCACCCCTCCACTTT
J: TRBJ1-1; D: .; V: TRBV7-9; size: .; CDR3: CASSLVGRASEAFF; DNA: TGTGCCAGCAGCTTAGTCGGCAGGGCAAGTGAAGCTTTCTTT
J: TRBJ1-1; D: TRBD1; V: TRBV4-3; size: once; CDR3: CASSGQGYEAFF; DNA: TGCGCCAGCAGCGGACAGGGCTATGAAGCTTTCTTT
J: TRBJ1-5; D: TRBD1; V: TRBV6-5; size: few; CDR3: CASRRQGGDQPQHF; DNA: TGTGCCAGCAGAAGACAGGGAGGGGATCAGCCCCAGCATTTT
J: TRBJ1-6; D: .; V: TRBV2; size: .; CDR3: CASSARHYNSPLHF; DNA: TGTGCCAGCAGTGCCCGACATTATAATTCACCCCTCCACTTT
J: TRBJ1-5; D: TRBD1; V: TRBV6-6; size: .; CDR3: CASSQDRGNQPQHF; DNA: TGTGCCAGCAGCCAAGACAGGGGCAATCAGCCCCAGCATTTT
J: TRBJ2-5; D: .; V: TRBV25-1; size: .; CDR3: CASSEFFPRDLKETQYF; DNA: TGTGCCAGCAGTGAATTCTTCCCGCGGGACTTAAAAGAGACCCAGTACTTC
J: TRBJ2-3; D: .; V: TRBV27; size: .; CDR3: CASSLGGGRADTQYF; DNA: TGTGCCAGCAGTTTGGGCGGGGGCAGAGCAGATACGCAGTATTTT
J: TRBJ1-5; D: .; V: TRBV2; size: .; CDR3: CASSEWPNQPQHF; DNA: TGTGCCAGCAGTGAGTGGCCCAATCAGCCCCAGCATTTT
J: TRBJ2-5; D: TRBD2; V: TRBV18; size: .; CDR3: CASGGERSQETQYF; DNA: TGTGCCAGCGGGGGGGAGCGATCCCAAGAGACCCAGTACTTC
J: TRBJ2-4; D: TRBD1; V: TRBV28; size: .; CDR3: CASSLGLGQGDIQYF; DNA: TGTGCCAGCAGTTTAGGTCTGGGACAGGGAGACATTCAGTACTTC
J: TRBJ2-1; D: TRBD1; V: TRBV2; size: .; CDR3: CASSELRGHEQFF; DNA: TGTGCCAGCAGTGAATTGAGGGGGCATGAGCAGTTCTTC
J: TRBJ2-7; D: TRBD2; V: TRBV10-3; size: .; CDR3: CATGTSGRLLYEQYF; DNA: TGTGCCACCGGGACTAGCGGGAGATTGTTGTACGAGCAGTACTTC
J: TRBJ1-2; D: .; V: TRBV28; size: once; CDR3: CASTAGADYGYTF; DNA: TGTGCCAGCACAGCGGGGGCTGACTATGGCTACACCTTC
J: TRBJ2-2; D: .; V: TRBV5-1; size: .; CDR3: CASSLAGERTGELFF; DNA: TGCGCCAGCAGCTTGGCGGGAGAGAGGACCGGGGAGCTGTTTTTT
J: TRBJ2-7; D: TRBD1; V: TRBV6-1; size: .; CDR3: CASSAGGAGGEQYF; DNA: TGTGCCAGCAGCGCAGGGGGCGCAGGGGGCGAGCAGTACTTC
J: TRBJ1-1; D: TRBD1; V: TRBV9; size: .; CDR3: CASSSRGRGEAFF; DNA: TGTGCCAGCAGCAGCAGGGGGCGCGGTGAAGCTTTCTTT
J: TRBJ2-1; D: TRBD2; V: TRBV9; size: .; CDR3: CASSVGHSGTNNEQFF; DNA: TGTGCCAGCAGCGTAGGACATAGCGGGACTAACAATGAGCAGTTCTTC
J: TRBJ2-7; D: .; V: TRBV27; size: .; CDR3: CASSFQNLGVGEQYF; DNA: TGTGCCAGCAGTTTCCAAAACCTAGGGGTGGGGGAGCAGTACTTC
J: TRBJ2-7; D: .; V: TRBV5-1; size: .; CDR3: CASKFDLDEQYF; DNA: TGCGCCAGCAAATTCGACCTGGACGAGCAGTACTTC
J: TRBJ2-3; D: TRBD2; V: TRBV30; size: .; CDR3: CAWSDGRAISDTQYF; DNA: TGTGCCTGGAGTGACGGGAGGGCGATCTCAGATACGCAGTATTTT
J: TRBJ1-2; D: TRBD1; V: TRBV4-1; size: .; CDR3: CASSQLTRGRWMDGYTF; DNA: TGCGCCAGCAGCCAACTTACCAGGGGGCGTTGGATGGATGGCTACACCTTC
J: TRBJ2-7; D: .; V: TRBV5-1; size: .; CDR3: CASSLDFLGGREYEQYF; DNA: TGCGCCAGCAGCTTGGATTTTCTCGGGGGCAGGGAGTACGAGCAGTACTTC